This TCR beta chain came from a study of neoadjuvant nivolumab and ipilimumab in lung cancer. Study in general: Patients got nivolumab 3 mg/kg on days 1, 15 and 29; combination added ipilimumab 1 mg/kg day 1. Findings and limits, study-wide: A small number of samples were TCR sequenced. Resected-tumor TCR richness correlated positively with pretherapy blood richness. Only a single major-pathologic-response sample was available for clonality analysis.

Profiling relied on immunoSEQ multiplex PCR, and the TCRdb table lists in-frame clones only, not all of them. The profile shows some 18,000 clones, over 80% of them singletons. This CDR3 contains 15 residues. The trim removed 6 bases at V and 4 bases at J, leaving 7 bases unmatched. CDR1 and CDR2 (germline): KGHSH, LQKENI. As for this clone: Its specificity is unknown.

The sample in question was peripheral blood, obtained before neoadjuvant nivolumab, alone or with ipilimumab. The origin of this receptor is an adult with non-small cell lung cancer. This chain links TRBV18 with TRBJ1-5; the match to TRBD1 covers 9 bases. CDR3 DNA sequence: TGTGCCAGCTCCGGGGGACAGGGTGGTAATCAGCCCCAGCATTTT. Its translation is CASSGGQGGNQPQHF.